This T cell receptor (delta chain) was sequenced in a study of Vδ1+ human thymocytes. The study, taken as a whole, reports: Bulk repertoire data may be misinterpreted because of unexpected Vdelta2 sequences. Thymic delta-chain repertoires held 15% to 20% Vdelta2 sequences and few Vdelta3, despite high sort purity. In the thymus, TRG and TRD repertoires looked highly polyclonal with Gaussian CDR3 lengths.

As regards this clone: Antigen: not known.

Trimming cost V 4 bases and J 0 bases, with 15 bases left between them. Germline CDR1 and CDR2: TSWWSYY and QGS. The CDR3 contains 16 residues. The template was reverse-transcribed extracted RNA. Pooled V-gene forward primers with one constant-region reverse primer generated the CDR3 amplicons by multiplex PCR. TCRdb reapplied CATT to the multiplex PCR reads. The sample records over 45,000 delta-chain clones, about 15% being singletons. Purity of the sorted Vdelta1+ thymocytes ranged from roughly 98% to 99.6%. Sequencing was done on a sample of Vdelta1+ gamma-delta thymocytes from the thymus. The subset is: FACS-sorted CD3+ TCRalphabeta- TCRVdelta1+ TCRVdelta2- thymocytes. The chain joins TRDV1 to TRDJ1; no clear D. The sequence came from a girl in the first two years of life who had congenital heart surgery. The CDR3 protein is CALGAYLPSYTDKLIF. The DNA for the CDR3 is TGTGCTCTTGGGGCATACCTCCCATCTTACACCGATAAACTCATCTTT.